These 2 T cell receptor beta chains share one sample of origin, sequenced in a study of Graves' ophthalmopathy and Graves' hyperthyroidism. TCR beta CDR3 amplification used RNA transcripts. HTBI primers were used in a first-round RT-PCR, which preceded a second-round multiplex PCR. In TCRdb, the multiplex PCR reads were re-called with MiXCR into one record per CDR3 protein. The sample yields approximately 700,000 distinct CDR3 sequences, just over 40% seen once. What was sequenced was peripheral blood. Source of these receptors: an adult man with Graves' ophthalmopathy.

The chain couples TRBV15 to TRBJ2-1; 8 bases are shared with TRBD1. Germline V gene data show CDR1 as LNHNV and CDR2 as YYDKDF (reference sequence). This CDR3 comprises 17 residues. Trimming removed 1 base from V and 9 bases from J; junction bases left unmatched: 14. The CDR3 DNA follows: TGTGCCACCAGCAGAGGGGGATCGACAGGGGAAGGAGGTGAGCAGTTCTTC. As protein: CATSRGGSTGEGGEQFF.

This clonotype was detected many times. The chain recombines TRBV6-5 with TRBJ1-2, with 9 bases that match TRBD1. CDR3 length: 16 residues. The V gene's germline CDR1 is MNHEY and CDR2 SVGAGI. The junction had 9 bases not matched to a gene; V was cut back by 2 bases and J by 5 bases. The CDR3 region has the DNA TGTGCCAGCAGTTACCAATGGACAGGGGATCGGTATGGCTACACCTTC. Translating it yields CASSYQWTGDRYGYTF.